Below, 21 T cell receptor beta chains from the same sample are listed, as sequenced in a study of PD-L1 blockade in urothelial cancer. The table came from immunoSEQ multiplex PCR; TCRdb's copy has only in-frame clones and leaves some out. The sample holds tens of thousands of clones; 88% are singletons and the top ten take approximately 10%. Time point denoted: peripheral blood 6 weeks after treatment start. Sequenced material: PBMCs, taken around atezolizumab (anti-PD-L1) treatment. Receptors originate from a man aged 55 to 69 with urothelial cancer.

The chain couples TRBV4-1 to TRBJ2-5, with TRBD2 matching over 8 bases. Germline assignment: CDR1 MGHRA and CDR2 YSYEKL. This CDR3 contains 15 residues. V shed 1 base and J 1 base; nucleotides not matched to a gene: 2. The DNA of the CDR3 is TGCGCCAGCAGCCAAGTAGCGGGAAGCCAAGAGACCCAGTACTTC. This gives the protein CASSQVAGSQETQYF.

This clone occurred a few times. This chain links TRBV5-1 with TRBJ1-1, with TRBD1 matching over 7 bases. Germline-derived CDR1 and CDR2 are SGHRS and YFSETQ. V dropped 6 bases and J dropped 10; count of bases not matched to a gene: 24. The CDR3 has 17 amino acids. This chain's CDR3 is CASMAGGNSQSTLGAFF. CDR3 nucleotides: TGCGCCAGCATGGCAGGGGGTAACTCCCAATCTACCCTGGGAGCTTTCTTT.

V and J are TRBV6-4 and TRBJ2-1, with 12 positions matching TRBD2. Germline assignment: CDR1 MRHNA and CDR2 SNTAGT. The V segment lost 2 bases and the J segment 13 bases; nucleotides outside the gene matches: 9. The CDR3 totals 15 residues. CDR3 bases: TGTGCCAGCAGTGACGCGGCTAGCGGGAGGGAGGATCAGTTCTTC. Amino acid sequence: CASSDAASGREDQFF.

This chain connects TRBV23-1 to TRBJ2-3, with D possibly TRBD2 on 6 matching bases. TRBV23-1 is given ORF status, its function remaining uncertain. Trimming removed 4 bases at V and 4 bases at J, with 9 bases between. The CDR3 is 13 residues long. The CDR3 is CASSRDSSDTQYF. The CDR3 DNA reads TGCGCCAGCAGTCGGGACTCGTCAGATACGCAGTATTTT.

The chain joins TRBV9 to TRBJ2-3; the D gene is possibly TRBD2 (6 bases). From germline, CDR1 is SGDLS and CDR2 YYNGEE. V lost 0 bases, J lost 5 bases, and 10 bases lay in between. The CDR3 is made up of 14 amino acids. CDR3 DNA sequence: TGTGCCAGCAGCGTAGGTAGCGGAGGAGATACGCAGTATTTT. Translation gives CASSVGSGGDTQYF.

This clone appeared once. The chain carries TRBV2 and TRBJ2-7; possibly TRBD1 for D (5 bases). The CDR3 runs to 14 residues. V dropped 6 bases and J dropped 5 bases, with 17 bases sitting between them. Per germline, CDR1 SNHLY and CDR2 FYNNEI. CDR3 loop: CASSPVRQGHEQYF. The CDR3 DNA reads TGTGCCAGCAGCCCGGTCCGGCAGGGCCACGAGCAGTACTTC.

The chain carries TRBV28 and TRBJ1-1; D not certain. This CDR3 has 12 amino acids. The V gene's germline CDR1 is MDHEN and CDR2 SYDVKM. Trimming cost V 7 bases and J 8 bases, with 14 bases left between them. The CDR3 region is CASNVAPSEAFF. The CDR3 region has the DNA TGTGCCAGCAATGTGGCACCCTCAGAAGCTTTCTTT.

The chain employs TRBV5-4 and TRBJ2-3; D gene uncertain. CDR1 and CDR2 (germline): SGHNT, YYREEE (reference sequence). The V end was cut by 2 bases, the J end by 3 bases, with 10 bases between. There are 14 residues in the CDR3. The CDR3 DNA reads as TGTGCCAGCAGCTTTCTGGAGCAGACAGATACGCAGTATTTT. Translating gives CASSFLEQTDTQYF.

The rearrangement uses TRBV18 and TRBJ1-3; D is unclear. Trimming pared 5 bases from V and 4 bases from J, leaving 9 bases between. Germline CDR1 reads KGHSH; CDR2 reads LQKENI. CDR3 length: 13 residues. DNA of the CDR3: TGTGCCAGCTCAACGGGGAGGGGAAACACCATATATTTT. Amino acid sequence: CASSTGRGNTIYF.

Turning to this clone: Germline and junction disagree at one end, which may indicate a read error. Other DNA sequences in this specimen translate into the identical CDR3. This chain connects TRBV30 to TRBJ2-1; 7 bases map to TRBD2. Looked up from germline, CDR1 is GTSNPN and CDR2 is SVGIG (reference sequence). The length of the CDR3 is 15 residues. In DNA form, the CDR3 reads TGTGCTTGGAGTGTAGGCGGGAGCTCCTACAATGAGCAGTTCTTC. Translation gives CAWSVGGSSYNEQFF. Full variable domain (rest looked up from reference TRBV30 and TRBJ2-1): SQTIHQWPATLVQPVGSPLSLECTVEGTSNPNLYWYRQAAGRGLQLLFYSVGIGQISSEVPQNLSASRPQDRQFILSSKKLLLSDSGFYLCAWSVGGSSYNEQFFGPGTRLTVL.

CDR3 coding DNA: TGTGCCAGTAGCACCAGCGGGATAAGGGAGACCCAGTACTTC. Translated, it gives CASSTSGIRETQYF. This chain connects TRBV13 to TRBJ2-5, with 7 bases fitting TRBD2. J was trimmed by 5 bases and V by 9 bases; bases with no gene match: 12. The CDR3 is 14 residues long. CDR1 PRHDT and CDR2 FYEKMQ come from the germline V gene (reference sequence). Drawing the rest from reference TRBV13 and TRBJ2-5, the complete variable domain is AAGVIQSPRHLIKEKRETATLKCYPIPRHDTVYWYQQGPGQDPQFLISFYEKMQSDKGSIPDRFSAQQFSDYHSELNMSSLELGDSALYFCASSTSGIRETQYFGPGTRLLVL.

This chain joins TRBV4-2 and TRBJ2-7, with 10 bases that match TRBD2. The CDR3 is 16 residues long. The germline V gene has CDR1 LGHNA and CDR2 YNFKEQ. The V gene end was trimmed by 0 bases and the J gene end by 3 bases; junction bases not matched to a gene: 5. CDR3 nucleotides: TGTGCCAGCAGCCAAGATAGGGCTAGCGGGAGCTACGAGCAGTACTTC. It specifies CASSQDRASGSYEQYF.

The table lists this clone with a count of one. The chain links TRBV30 to TRBJ1-6; D is perhaps TRBD1 (5 bases). V lost 2 bases and J 7 bases, leaving 6 bases between the germline ends. CDR1 GTSNPN and CDR2 SVGIG come from the germline V gene (reference sequence). CDR3 length equals 12 residues. CDR3: CAWSRGNSPLHF. As DNA, the CDR3 is TGTGCCTGGAGTCGGGGGAATTCACCCCTCCACTTT.

This chain joins TRBV4-1 and TRBJ2-1, with D possibly matching TRBD2 (5 bases). The length of the CDR3 is 16 residues. Germline lookup yields CDR1 MGHRA and CDR2 YSYEKL. The V and J ends lost 1 base and 3 bases respectively, with 13 bases between them. CDR3 bases: TGCGCCAGCAGCCAAGGGACTGGGTTGGGCTACAATGAGCAGTTCTTC. This encodes CASSQGTGLGYNEQFF.

The chain links TRBV7-2 to TRBJ2-7; 9 nucleotides line up with TRBD2. The germline CDR1 and CDR2 sequences are SGHTA and FQGNSA. The CDR3 totals 16 residues. The ends lost 5 bases at V and 3 bases at J; junction bases unmatched: 11. This CDR3 reads CASSLSAGGSFYEQYF. The CDR3 nucleotides read TGTGCCAGCAGCCTTAGCGCGGGAGGGTCTTTCTACGAGCAGTACTTC.

The rearrangement uses TRBV4-1 and TRBJ2-7, with 8 positions matching TRBD1. The CDR3 contains 17 residues. In germline, CDR1 is MGHRA, CDR2 YSYEKL. The V segment lost 1 base and the J segment 5 bases; nucleotides outside the gene matches: 13. CDR3 sequence: CASSQGWGAGGVNEQYF. The CDR3 bases are TGCGCCAGCAGCCAAGGATGGGGTGCAGGGGGCGTCAACGAGCAGTACTTC.

This rearrangement joins TRBV28 to TRBJ1-4, with D uncertain. Germline V lookup: CDR1 MDHEN, CDR2 SYDVKM. V gave up 9 bases and J gave up 8 bases, with 7 bases separating them. CDR3 length: 10 amino acids. CDR3 region: CASFREKLFF. The CDR3 DNA reads as TGTGCCAGTTTCAGGGAAAAACTGTTTTTT.

V gene TRBV2 combines with J gene TRBJ1-2, with 7 bases aligning to TRBD1. The V gene end was trimmed by 9 bases and the J gene end by 3 bases; junction bases not matched to a gene: 7. The CDR3 covers 13 residues. Per germline, CDR1 SNHLY and CDR2 FYNNEI. CDR3 nucleotide sequence: TGTGCCAGTATGACAGGGATGGACTATGGCTACACCTTC. Translation gives CASMTGMDYGYTF.

V gene TRBV4-1 combines with J gene TRBJ1-2, with D maybe TRBD1 (6 bases). The CDR3 is 16 amino acids. Between the trimmed V and J ends, which lost 1 base and 5 bases, there was a span of 17 bases. Germline V gives CDR1 MGHRA, CDR2 YSYEKL. The CDR3 sequence: CASSQGKSGVWYGYTF. The CDR3 DNA is TGCGCCAGCAGCCAAGGAAAATCAGGGGTATGGTATGGCTACACCTTC.

The chain is built from TRBV5-1 and TRBJ2-5, with 7 bases that match TRBD2. Trimming took 6 bases from V and 5 from J; bases not matched to a gene: 10. The CDR3 covers 14 residues. Germline V gene sequence: CDR1 SGHRS, CDR2 YFSETQ. CDR3 sequence reads: CASTRRESSETQYF. CDR3 in DNA: TGCGCCAGCACCAGGCGGGAGTCGTCGGAGACCCAGTACTTC. The full variable domain, its missing parts supplied by reference TRBV5-1 and TRBJ2-5, is KAGVTQTPRYLIKTRGQQVTLSCSPISGHRSVSWYQQTPGQGLQFLFEYFSETQRNKGNFPGRFSGRQFSNSRSEMNVSTLELGDSALYLCASTRRESSETQYFGPGTRLLVL.

The chain is built from TRBV7-2 and TRBJ1-5, with D maybe TRBD1 (5 bases). The CDR3 has 14 residues. Per germline, CDR1 SGHTA and CDR2 FQGNSA. Trimming left V 5 bases short and J 10 bases short, with 18 bases between. The CDR3 nucleotides are TGTGCCAGCAGCAATAGGGTAGGGGCCGGCCCCCAGCATTTT. Translation: CASSNRVGAGPQHF.